This T cell receptor (beta chain) was recovered during a study of shared clonotypes between healthy human individuals. Remarks on this clone: Its antigen is not identified.

Running of the assay took place at deep level. The data were produced by immunoSEQ multiplex PCR, yet TCRdb's version contains in-frame clones alone and is incomplete. The sample contains some 2,000,000 clones, roughly 96% of which appear only once. Overall study results and limits: Non-shared clonotypes were found to have lower generation probabilities than the clonotypes that were shared by all four of the sorted-subset donors. Sequencing depth was a factor that was expected to affect clonotype sharing among donors.

The CDR3 length is 17 residues. Deletions cut 2 bases from V and 1 base from J, with 17 bases between. Germline CDR1 is MNHNS and CDR2 is SASEGT. This chain links TRBV6-1 with TRBJ1-1, with D possibly TRBD1 on 6 matching bases. Sequences were obtained from naive CD4+ T cells sorted from blood. The subset was: CD45RA+ positively selected. The source is a man aged 18 to 29 in good health. Here the CDR3 DNA reads TGTGCCAGCAGTGAACCGACCAGCTGGGGGGCGAACACTGAAGCTTTCTTT. It yields the protein CASSEPTSWGANTEAFF.